Detailed here is one T cell receptor (beta chain). The data stem from a study of blood T cell repertoires in COVID-19. Study summary: Some COVID-19 samples were acute and others convalescent; all came from the United States, Italy and Spain. In each case, the material was cDNA or gDNA derived from T cells, B-cell-depleted T cells, or PBMCs.

V shed 4 bases, J shed 5 bases, and the junction held 7 bases outside the gene matches. CDR3 length equals 14 residues. Germline assignment: CDR1 SGDLS and CDR2 YYNGEE. Original methodology: Reference gene primers were amplified, and this amplification served to estimate nucleated cell counts. Generated by immunoSEQ multiplex PCR, the TCRdb table keeps only in-frame clones and is missing some. The DNA was the basis for D and trimming; V, J and clone size are from that table. Among some 280,000 clones listed, approximately 88% were seen once. This TCR derives from a woman between 35 and 50 years old who had recovered from COVID-19. This chain connects TRBV9 to TRBJ1-1; 8 nucleotides agree with TRBD1. The source material was peripheral blood. CDR3 coding DNA: TGTGCCAGCAGCCCTCCGACAGGGGAAACTGAAGCTTTCTTT. It translates to CASSPPTGETEAFF.